What follows are 3 T cell receptor beta chains derived from one specimen sequenced in a study of tumor and adjacent non-tumor tissue in lung cancer. The library came from three nested PCR rounds adapted from ARM-PCR protocols. TCRdb ran MiXCR on the multiplex PCR reads and lists one entry per CDR3 protein. This sample has more than 85,000 distinct CDR3 sequences; 60% to 65% occur once, and the top ten carry around 19%. RNA was extracted from bulk tissue without any cell sorting. Distant lung tissue was collected more than 3 cm away from the tumor edge. Source material: distant non-tumor lung tissue. The origin of the receptors is a man in his 60s with non-small cell lung cancer.

This clonotype has only a few counts. Possible read error: a much larger clone is one base away. The chain uses TRBV7-9 and TRBJ2-5; D tentatively reads TRBD1 or TRBD2 (6 bases each). CDR1 is SEHNR, CDR2 FQNEAQ, per germline (reference sequence). This CDR3 region has 12 residues. The CDR3 protein is CASMGGVESQYF. The CDR3 coding sequence is TGTGCCAGCATGGGGGGCGTTGAGAGCCAGTACTTC.

The chain is built from TRBV11-1 and TRBJ2-7, with D possibly being TRBD1 (5 bases). The V end was cut by 5 bases, the J end by 7 bases, with 18 bases between. This CDR3 region has 14 residues. Germline CDR1 reads SGHAT; CDR2 reads FQDESV (reference sequence). In DNA, the CDR3 is TGTGCCAGCAGCCCAGCAGGGAATACTACAGAGCAGTACTTC. It yields the protein CASSPAGNTTEQYF.

The CDR3 DNA reads as TGTGCCAGCAGCTTCCATTTAACGGGACCCTACAATGAGCAGTTCTTC. Protein sequence: CASSFHLTGPYNEQFF. The chain employs TRBV6-5 and TRBJ2-1; either TRBD1 or TRBD2 may fit D (5 bases each). V was trimmed by 6 bases and J by 2 bases, leaving 17 bases between them. Looked up from germline, CDR1 is MNHEY and CDR2 is SVGAGI. The CDR3 totals 16 residues.